This entry lists 32 T cell receptor beta chains sequenced from one sample in a study of shared clonotypes between healthy human individuals. Only in-frame clones appear in the TCRdb table, and some are missing; sequencing was by immunoSEQ multiplex PCR. The sample has 2 million to 2.5 million clones, approximately 94% seen once; the top ten hold roughly 0.13%. The sequenced material came from naive CD4+ T cells sorted from blood. The subset here: CD45RA+ positively selected. The receptors come from a man younger than 35 in good health.

The rearrangement joins TRBV19 to TRBJ2-2; maybe TRBD1 (6 bases). Trimming took 7 bases from V and 0 from J, leaving 12 bases between them. Germline lookup yields CDR1 LNHDA and CDR2 SQIVND (reference sequence). The CDR3 length is 15 residues. This chain's CDR3 is CASIPTGSNTGELFF. CDR3 in DNA: TGTGCCAGTATCCCGACAGGTTCGAACACCGGGGAGCTGTTTTTT.

Turning to this clone: This same CDR3 is encoded by further DNA sequences in the sample. The chain recombines TRBV7-9 with TRBJ2-3, with D perhaps TRBD2 (6 bases). Germline V lookup: CDR1 SEHNR, CDR2 FQNEAQ (reference sequence). CDR3 size: 14 residues. Trimming shortened V by 5 bases and J by 1 base, and 10 bases separated the two germline ends. The CDR3 DNA reads as TGTGCCAGCAGCCGAGCGGGCGGCACAGATACGCAGTATTTT. Translated: CASSRAGGTDTQYF.

This clone was seen only once. This chain connects TRBV19 to TRBJ1-1; D uncertain. CDR1 LNHDA and CDR2 SQIVND come from the germline V gene (reference sequence). V gave up 3 bases and J gave up 0 bases, with 14 bases separating them. This CDR3 is 16 amino acids long. DNA of the CDR3: TGTGCCAGTAGTATCGCAGGCTTGGATCTGAACACTGAAGCTTTCTTT. This sequence encodes CASSIAGLDLNTEAFF. Together with reference TRBV19 and TRBJ1-1, the CDR3 gives the full variable domain: DGGITQSPKYLFRKEGQNVTLSCEQNLNHDAMYWYRQDPGQGLRLIYYSQIVNDFQKGDIAEGYSVSREKKESFPLTVTSAQKNPTAFYLCASSIAGLDLNTEAFFGQGTRLTVV.

The chain carries TRBV6-1 and TRBJ1-4; D is undetermined. The CDR3 length is 15 residues. Germline loops: CDR1 MNHNS, CDR2 SASEGT. Trimming stripped 8 bases from V and 0 bases from J, with 13 bases between. The CDR3 DNA reads TGTGCCAGCGGGGTTGGGGTTGCAACTAATGAAAAACTGTTTTTT. Translating it yields CASGVGVATNEKLFF.

V is TRBV25-1 and J is TRBJ2-3; D perhaps matches TRBD1 (6 bases). Trimming stripped 4 bases from V and 3 bases from J, with 17 bases between. CDR1 is MGHDK, CDR2 SYGVNS, per germline. CDR3 length: 16 residues. The CDR3 region has the DNA TGTGCCAGCAGTGTTGGGCAGGGGAGTGGTACAGATACGCAGTATTTT. Its translation is CASSVGQGSGTDTQYF.

In DNA, the CDR3 is TGTGCCTGGAGTCTGGGGGCTGAAGCTTTCTTT. Amino acid sequence: CAWSLGAEAFF. The rearrangement joins TRBV30 to TRBJ1-1, with D perhaps matching TRBD1 (5 bases). The germline V and J ends were trimmed by 2 bases and 6 bases, with 7 bases remaining between them. There are 11 residues in the CDR3. Germline CDR1 is GTSNPN and CDR2 is SVGIG (reference sequence).

The chain combines TRBV4-1 with TRBJ2-5; 9 bases map to TRBD2. In germline, CDR1 is MGHRA, CDR2 YSYEKL. This CDR3 has 17 residues. The junction had 11 bases not matched to a gene; V was cut back by 6 bases and J by 0 bases. The CDR3 loop reads CASSSTWAGGHQETQYF. The CDR3 nucleotides read TGCGCCAGCAGTTCCACTTGGGCGGGGGGGCACCAAGAGACCCAGTACTTC.

The chain combines TRBV7-9 with TRBJ1-4; TRBD1 matches at 11 bases. Trimming took 8 bases from V and 10 from J; bases not matched to a gene: 9. The germline gives CDR1 SEHNR, CDR2 FQNEAQ (reference sequence). The CDR3 spans 14 residues. For the CDR3, the DNA is TGTGCCAGCCTCCCGGGACAGGGGGGTGGAAAACTGTTTTTT. Residues: CASLPGQGGGKLFF.

The chain couples TRBV6-6 to TRBJ1-6; 8 nucleotides match TRBD1. CDR3 size: 14 residues. V lost 7 bases to trimming and J lost 9 bases; unmatched junction nucleotides: 8. Germline-derived CDR1 and CDR2 are MNHNY and SVGAGI (reference sequence). The CDR3 sequence is CASNIGTGASPLHF. For the CDR3, the DNA is TGTGCCAGCAATATAGGGACAGGAGCTTCACCCCTCCACTTT.

J is TRBJ2-4 and V is TRBV7-2; D gene uncertain. V was clipped by 1 base and J by 9 bases, with 7 bases between them. The CDR3 totals 12 residues. The germline V gene encodes CDR1 SGHTA and CDR2 FQGNSA. CDR3 protein: CASSLGVSIQYF. DNA of the CDR3: TGTGCCAGCAGCTTAGGTGTTTCCATTCAGTACTTC.

The chain carries TRBV7-2 and TRBJ1-1; TRBD1 is a possible D gene (6 bases). This CDR3 is 14 amino acids long. V lost 5 bases and J lost 4, with 14 bases in between. Germline CDR1 is SGHTA and CDR2 is FQGNSA. The CDR3 bases are TGTGCCAGCAGCCCCTCAGGGGTAGGCACTGAAGCTTTCTTT. This translates into CASSPSGVGTEAFF. Complete variable domain (other parts from reference TRBV7-2 and TRBJ1-1): GAGVSQSPSNKVTEKGKDVELRCDPISGHTALYWYRQSLGQGLEFLIYFQGNSAPDKSGLPSDRFSAERTGGSVSTLTIQRTQQEDSAVYLCASSPSGVGTEAFFGQGTRLTVV.

Points on this clone: Other DNA variants within this sample encode the same CDR3. The gene calls are TRBV10-3 and TRBJ2-7, with D maybe TRBD2 (5 bases). V lost 4 bases and J 2 bases, leaving 12 bases between the germline ends. Germline-derived CDR1 and CDR2 are ENHRY and SYGVKD. This CDR3 has 14 residues. The CDR3 reads CAISVSGSTYEQYF. The CDR3 DNA reads as TGTGCCATCAGTGTCAGCGGATCAACCTACGAGCAGTACTTC.

This clone was picked up a small number of times. This chain's CDR3 is CAIRGESYTF. CDR3 coding DNA: TGTGCCATCAGGGGGGAAAGTTACACCTTC. The chain couples TRBV10-3 to TRBJ1-2; possibly TRBD1 for D (5 bases). Germline assignment: CDR1 ENHRY and CDR2 SYGVKD. The CDR3 extends over 10 amino acids. V lost 6 bases and J 11 bases, leaving 10 bases between the germline ends.

The CDR3 reads CASRASGLFNQPQHF. CDR3 sequence (DNA): TGTGCCAGCAGGGCCTCGGGGCTCTTCAATCAGCCCCAGCATTTT. This chain uses TRBV2 with TRBJ1-5; D might be TRBD1 (5 bases). The germline CDR1 and CDR2 sequences are SNHLY and FYNNEI. The CDR3 runs to 15 residues. V lost 6 bases and J 3 bases, leaving 15 bases between the germline ends.

This clone came up once. The chain joins TRBV27 to TRBJ2-3; 7 bases agree with TRBD2. After removal of 10 bases from V and 4 bases from J, the junction contained 11 bases not matched to a gene. The CDR3 is 14 amino acids. Germline CDR1 MNHEY, CDR2 SMNVEV (reference sequence). Here the CDR3 reads CATTGAGVADTQYF. Here the CDR3 DNA reads TGTGCCACCACCGGCGCGGGAGTCGCAGATACGCAGTATTTT.

The CDR3 DNA is TGTGCCAGCTCACCACTCGGGGCAGGAGATGGCTACACCTTC. It is translated as CASSPLGAGDGYTF. The rearrangement joins TRBV18 to TRBJ1-2, with D possibly TRBD1 on 5 matching bases. The CDR3 runs 14 residues. The V gene lost 1 base and the J gene lost 6 bases, with 12 bases spanning the gap. CDR1 is KGHSH and CDR2 is LQKENI in the germline V gene.

V usage is TRBV6-1 and J usage is TRBJ2-3; D is possibly TRBD2 (7 bases). The CDR3 length is 15 residues. Germline CDR1 and CDR2: MNHNS and SASEGT. V lost 7 bases and J 4 bases, leaving 18 bases between the germline ends. CDR3 loop: CASMSNGGPPDTQYF. CDR3 sequence (DNA): TGTGCCAGCATGTCTAACGGGGGGCCCCCAGATACGCAGTATTTT.

Notes on this clone: Other DNA sequences in the same sample also yield this CDR3. The chain employs TRBV11-2 and TRBJ2-3; TRBD2 matches 8 bases. CDR3 size: 14 residues. Per the germline V gene, CDR1 is SGHAT and CDR2 is FQNNGV. The V segment lost 3 bases and the J segment 5 bases; nucleotides outside the gene matches: 4. CDR3 DNA sequence: TGTGCCAGCAGCTTGAGTCGGGGGGGAGATACGCAGTATTTT. Its translation: CASSLSRGGDTQYF. Using reference TRBV11-2 and TRBJ2-3 for the parts outside the CDR3, the full variable domain is EAGVAQSPRYKIIEKRQSVAFWCNPISGHATLYWYQQILGQGPKLLIQFQNNGVVDDSQLPKDRFSAERLKGVDSTLKIQPAKLEDSAVYLCASSLSRGGDTQYFGPGTRLTVL.

This chain uses TRBV6-5 with TRBJ1-2; D gene uncertain. Trimming took off 6 bases at V and 4 bases at J, with 18 bases between the two ends. Germline lookup yields CDR1 MNHEY and CDR2 SVGAGI. This CDR3 spans 15 amino acids. CDR3 sequence: CASRRPAASGYGYTF. CDR3 coding DNA: TGTGCCAGCAGGCGCCCGGCGGCGAGCGGCTATGGCTACACCTTC.

V usage is TRBV2 and J usage is TRBJ2-2; 11 bases match TRBD2. Trimming at V came to 5 bases and at J to 5 bases, leaving 7 bases not matched to a gene. CDR1 is SNHLY, CDR2 FYNNEI, per germline. The CDR3 is 16 amino acids. The CDR3 nucleotides read TGTGCCAGCAGTCCACCGGGACTAGCGGCAACCGGGGAGCTGTTTTTT. The encoded protein is CASSPPGLAATGELFF.

The V and J genes are TRBV9 and TRBJ2-5; D perhaps matches TRBD2 (7 bases). CDR3 size: 13 residues. The germline gives CDR1 SGDLS, CDR2 YYNGEE. V was pared by 0 bases and J by 9 bases, with 12 bases between. The CDR3 reads CASSVGGGRAQYF. The CDR3 nucleotides read TGTGCCAGCAGCGTAGGCGGGGGCAGGGCCCAGTACTTC.

V and J are TRBV27 and TRBJ2-1; TRBD2 aligns across 9 bases. The V and J ends lost 2 bases and 4 bases, in that order; junction bases with no gene match: 15. This CDR3 spans 19 amino acids. Germline V gene data show CDR1 as MNHEY and CDR2 as SMNVEV (reference sequence). CDR3 bases: TGTGCCAGCAGTTTACGTAGCGGGAGAGCGTTAAGTATGTACAATGAGCAGTTCTTC. Protein sequence: CASSLRSGRALSMYNEQFF.

The chain is built from TRBV13 and TRBJ1-2; D unresolved. Trimming pared 5 bases from V and 4 bases from J, leaving 11 bases between. The CDR3 loop spans 13 amino acids. Germline CDR1 reads PRHDT; CDR2 reads FYEKMQ (reference sequence). CDR3 nucleotides: TGTGCCAGCAGCCCGGGCGGCAGCTATGGCTACACCTTC. Its protein product is CASSPGGSYGYTF.

This chain connects TRBV11-2 to TRBJ1-6, with TRBD1 matching 8 bases. Germline V gene lookup returns CDR1 SGHAT and CDR2 FQNNGV. CDR3 length: 16 amino acids. V lost 4 bases to trimming and J lost 10 bases; unmatched junction nucleotides: 12. The CDR3 DNA follows: TGTGCCAGCAGCTCAGGACAGGGCCCGACGGGCTCACCCCTCCACTTT. It is translated as CASSSGQGPTGSPLHF.

The rearrangement links TRBV29-1 to TRBJ2-7; D unresolved. Trimming stripped 4 bases from V and 2 bases from J, with 6 bases between. The CDR3 contains 11 residues. CDR1 and CDR2 from the germline V gene are SQVTM and ANQGSEA. As DNA, the CDR3 is TGCAGCGTTGTAGATACCTACGAGCAGTACTTC. This codes for CSVVDTYEQYF.

Concerning this clone itself: This sample also contains other DNA sequences that code for the same CDR3. The rearrangement joins TRBV18 to TRBJ2-5; D possibly uses TRBD1 or TRBD2 (6 bases each). Germline CDR1 reads KGHSH; CDR2 reads LQKENI. Trimming cost V 6 bases and J 2 bases, with 10 bases left between them. The CDR3 spans 13 residues. The CDR3 region is CASSRGGQETQYF. DNA for the CDR3: TGTGCCAGCTCCCGAGGGGGGCAAGAGACCCAGTACTTC.

The CDR3: CASSPGQISGANVLTF. Written as DNA, the CDR3 is TGTGCCAGCTCACCCGGACAGATCTCTGGGGCCAACGTCCTGACTTTC. The chain employs TRBV18 and TRBJ2-6, with D possibly TRBD1 on 6 matching bases. Germline V gives CDR1 KGHSH, CDR2 LQKENI. Between the trimmed V and J ends, which lost 3 bases and 0 bases, there was a span of 9 bases. CDR3 length: 16 residues. The variable domain in full, completed from reference TRBV18 and TRBJ2-6, reads NAGVMQNPRHLVRRRGQEARLRCSPMKGHSHVYWYRQLPEEGLKFMVYLQKENIIDESGMPKERFSAEFPKEGPSILRIQQVVRGDSAAYFCASSPGQISGANVLTFGAGSRLTVL.

This clone was detected once. Other DNA sequences within the sample encode an identical CDR3. The chain carries TRBV6-5 and TRBJ1-1; no reliable D call. Germline V CDR1 and CDR2: MNHEY, SVGAGI. Trimming took 2 bases from V and 2 from J, leaving 6 bases between them. The CDR3 consists of 13 residues. CDR3 sequence reads: CASSYRGNTEAFF. CDR3 DNA: TGTGCCAGCAGTTACCGGGGTAACACTGAAGCTTTCTTT.

V gene TRBV7-9 combines with J gene TRBJ2-5; D is undetermined. The germline V and J ends were trimmed by 0 bases and 4 bases, with 9 bases remaining between them. Germline loops: CDR1 SEHNR, CDR2 FQNEAQ (reference sequence). CDR3 length: 14 amino acids. The CDR3 protein is CASSLAGNGETQYF. In DNA, the CDR3 is TGTGCCAGCAGCTTAGCAGGGAACGGAGAGACCCAGTACTTC.

This clone was counted only a few times. The genes are TRBV6-6 and TRBJ1-2, with D possibly matching TRBD1 (5 bases). There are 13 residues in the CDR3. Germline V lookup: CDR1 MNHNY, CDR2 SVGAGI (reference sequence). V gave up 2 bases and J gave up 8 bases, with 12 bases separating them. The CDR3 sequence: CASSYVAGQGYTF. The DNA of the CDR3 is TGTGCCAGCAGTTACGTGGCAGGGCAGGGCTACACCTTC.

The chain has TRBV29-1 and TRBJ2-3; 8 bases agree with TRBD2. The CDR3 is 14 amino acids. Germline CDR1 reads SQVTM; CDR2 reads ANQGSEA. Germline trimming cut 4 bases from V and 4 bases from J; bases unmatched to any gene: 7. The CDR3 nucleotides read TGCAGCGTTGTCCCTCCCGGGAGGGCAGATACGCAGTATTTT. Its protein is CSVVPPGRADTQYF.

V and J are TRBV5-1 and TRBJ1-4; possibly TRBD1 for D (6 bases). V was shortened by 5 bases and J by 5 bases, with 16 bases between the two germline ends. CDR3 length: 15 residues. Per germline, CDR1 SGHRS and CDR2 YFSETQ. CDR3 amino acids: CASSLPGTRNEKLFF. The CDR3 DNA reads TGCGCCAGCAGTTTGCCCGGGACAAGAAATGAAAAACTGTTTTTT.